This T cell receptor beta chain was identified during a study of post-analysis software for immune sequencing data. Whole-study context: Some patients lacked subtype; others had relapsing-remitting, secondary progressive or progressive-relapsing disease. Study outcomes and limitations: With F measure, samples from one preparation batch clustered together strongly. About five TRBV segments, including TRBV5-6, TRBV5-1 and TRBV20-1, were more frequent in patients than controls.

The CDR3 is made up of 15 amino acids. V lost 3 bases and J 6 bases, leaving 15 bases between the germline ends. Germline V gives CDR1 KGHSH, CDR2 LQKENI. Regarding this clonotype: No antigen is known for it.

Unique molecular identifiers tagged the TCR beta cDNA libraries. TCRdb re-derived calls from the PCR reads in MiXCR, one entry per CDR3 protein. The profile covers roughly 540,000 distinct CDR3 sequences, with under 40% appearing a single time and under 7% taken by the ten largest. Sample: blood. The sequence derives from a girl aged 2-17 years with multiple sclerosis. The V gene is TRBV18, the J gene TRBJ1-5; possible D gene TRBD1, 5 bases. Here the CDR3 DNA reads TGTGCCAGCTCACCGCCAGGGCCGGTGAGTCAGCCCCAGCATTTT. Translation: CASSPPGPVSQPQHF.